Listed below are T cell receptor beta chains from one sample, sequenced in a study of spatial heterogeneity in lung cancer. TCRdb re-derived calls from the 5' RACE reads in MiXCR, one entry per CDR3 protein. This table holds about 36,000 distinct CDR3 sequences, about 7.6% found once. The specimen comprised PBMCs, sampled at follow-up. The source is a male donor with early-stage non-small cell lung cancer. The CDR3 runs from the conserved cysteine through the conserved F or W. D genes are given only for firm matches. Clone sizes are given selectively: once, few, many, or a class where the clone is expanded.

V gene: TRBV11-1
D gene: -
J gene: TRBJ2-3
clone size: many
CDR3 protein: CASGMGRGTDTQYF
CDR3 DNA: TGTGCCAGCGGTATGGGACGGGGAACAGATACGCAGTATTTT

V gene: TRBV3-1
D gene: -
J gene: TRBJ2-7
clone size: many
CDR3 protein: CASSQVLGRYEQYF
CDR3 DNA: TGTGCCAGCAGCCAAGTGCTGGGGAGGTACGAGCAGTACTTC

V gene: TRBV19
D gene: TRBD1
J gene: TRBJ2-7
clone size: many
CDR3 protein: CASSSTGLSSYEQYF
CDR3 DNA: TGTGCCAGTAGTTCGACAGGGCTCTCCTCCTACGAGCAGTACTTC

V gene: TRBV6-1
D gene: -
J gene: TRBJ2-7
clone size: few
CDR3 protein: CASSGASYEQYF
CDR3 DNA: TGTGCCAGCAGTGGGGCTTCCTACGAGCAGTACTTC

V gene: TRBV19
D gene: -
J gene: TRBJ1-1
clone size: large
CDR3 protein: CASTLHGVAEAFF
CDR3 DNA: TGTGCCAGTACCTTACACGGAGTCGCTGAAGCTTTCTTT

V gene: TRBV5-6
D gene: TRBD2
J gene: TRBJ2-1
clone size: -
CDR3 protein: CASSFLAGGGAYNEQFF
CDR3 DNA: TGTGCCAGCAGCTTTCTAGCGGGGGGCGGAGCATACAATGAGCAGTTCTTC

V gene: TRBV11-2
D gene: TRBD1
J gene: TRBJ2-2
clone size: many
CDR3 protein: CASSLRSGGNTGELFF
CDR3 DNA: TGTGCCAGCAGCCTGAGATCAGGGGGGAACACCGGGGAGCTGTTTTTT

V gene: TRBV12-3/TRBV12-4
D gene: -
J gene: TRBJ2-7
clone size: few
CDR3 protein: CASSWGAAYEQYF
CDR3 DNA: TGTGCCAGCAGTTGGGGAGCGGCATACGAGCAGTACTTC

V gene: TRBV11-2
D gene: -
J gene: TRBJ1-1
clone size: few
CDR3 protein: CASDFGVNANTEAFF
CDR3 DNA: TGTGCCAGCGACTTTGGGGTAAATGCGAACACTGAAGCTTTCTTT

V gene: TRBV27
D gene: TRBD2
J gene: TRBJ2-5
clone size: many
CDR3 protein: CASRIAGGLETQYF
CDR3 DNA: TGTGCCAGCAGGATAGCGGGGGGGCTTGAGACCCAGTACTTC

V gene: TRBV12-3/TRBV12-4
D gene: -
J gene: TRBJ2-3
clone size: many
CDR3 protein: CASRWTVTDTQYF
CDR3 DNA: TGTGCCAGCCGTTGGACAGTCACAGATACGCAGTATTTT

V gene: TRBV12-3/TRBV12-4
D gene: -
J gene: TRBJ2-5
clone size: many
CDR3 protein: CASSLGWGQETQYF
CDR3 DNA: TGTGCCAGCAGTTTAGGTTGGGGCCAAGAGACCCAGTACTTC

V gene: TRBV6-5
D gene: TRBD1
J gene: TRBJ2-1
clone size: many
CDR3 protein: CASSYHGYRGSNEQFF
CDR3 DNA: TGTGCCAGCAGTTACCACGGATACAGGGGTAGCAATGAGCAGTTCTTC

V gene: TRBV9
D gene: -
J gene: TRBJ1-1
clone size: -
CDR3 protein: CASSVEGPNTEAFF
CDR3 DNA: TGTGCCAGCAGCGTAGAAGGACCAAACACTGAAGCTTTCTTT

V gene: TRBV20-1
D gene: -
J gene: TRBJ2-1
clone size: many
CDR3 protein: CSAGIQFF
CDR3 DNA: TGCAGTGCTGGTATTCAGTTCTTC

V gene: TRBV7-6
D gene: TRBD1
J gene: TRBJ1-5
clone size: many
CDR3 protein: CASSLGGQGNQPQHF
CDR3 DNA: TGTGCCAGCAGCTTAGGAGGACAGGGGAATCAGCCCCAGCATTTT

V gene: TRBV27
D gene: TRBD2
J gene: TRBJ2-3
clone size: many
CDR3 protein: CASSEWERDTDTQYF
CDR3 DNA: TGTGCCAGCAGTGAATGGGAGCGGGACACAGATACGCAGTATTTT

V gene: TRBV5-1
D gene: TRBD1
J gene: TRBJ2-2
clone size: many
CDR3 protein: CASSFLTGYNTGELFF
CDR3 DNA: TGCGCCAGCAGCTTCTTGACAGGGTACAACACCGGGGAGCTGTTTTTT

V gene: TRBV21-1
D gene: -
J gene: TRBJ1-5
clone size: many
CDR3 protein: CASSNSSNQPQHF
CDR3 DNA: TGTGCCAGCAGCAACTCCAGCAATCAGCCCCAGCATTTT

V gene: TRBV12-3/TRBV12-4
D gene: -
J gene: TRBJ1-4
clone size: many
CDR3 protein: CASSLGTLGEKLFF
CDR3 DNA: TGTGCCAGCAGTTTAGGGACCCTCGGAGAAAAACTGTTTTTT